The sample holds many counts of the clone carrying this TCR beta chain. Its antigen is unknown. Thyroid ultrasound, orbital computed tomography, TRAb, serum thyroxine and clinical symptoms formed the basis of diagnosis. The TCR beta CDR3 regions underwent amplification from RNA transcripts. RT-PCR in the first round used HTBI primers; a second-round multiplex PCR followed. TCRdb re-analysed the multiplex PCR reads in MiXCR, keeping a single row per CDR3 protein. This table has over 200,000 distinct CDR3 sequences, 25% to 30% appearing once. This record comes from a study of Graves' ophthalmopathy and Graves' hyperthyroidism. Study overall: Specimen type is peripheral blood, obtained at initial diagnosis before any treatment.

Study-wide findings and caveats: Predictions made by the model for ophthalmopathy progression reached approximately 70% sensitivity and around 72% specificity. The authors also found most expanded thyroid clonotypes above 0.001 frequency in blood.

CDR1 is MGHRA, CDR2 YSYEKL, per germline. V lost 0 bases, J lost 5 bases, and 7 bases stayed unmatched. The CDR3 length is 16 residues. The sequencing input was peripheral blood. The chain combines TRBV4-1 with TRBJ2-1; 7 nucleotides line up with TRBD2. This sequence was found in a man aged 50-59 years with Graves' ophthalmopathy. The CDR3 is CASSQDEASGNNEQFF. CDR3 nucleotide sequence: TGCGCCAGCAGCCAAGATGAGGCTAGCGGAAACAATGAGCAGTTCTTC.